These 29 T cell receptor beta chains share one sample of origin, sequenced in a study of blood T cells in healthy people across ages. A second roughly 6 to 11 cycle PCR used barcoded and J-beta primers. Using its own MiXCR run on the 5' RACE reads, TCRdb lists one record per CDR3 protein. Of 600,000 or so distinct CDR3 sequences detected, around half appear once; the ten largest clones hold roughly 24%. The sample comprised blood. These TCRs come from an elderly man in good health.

This clonotype was seen a handful of times. The chain combines TRBV20-1 with TRBJ1-2; 8 positions agree with TRBD1. Germline V gene lookup returns CDR1 DFQATT and CDR2 SNEGSKA (reference sequence). The CDR3 is 11 residues long. Losses at the gene ends were 4 bases for V and 7 bases for J; bases not matched to a gene: 2. In DNA form, the CDR3 reads TGCAGTGCTACCCAGGGGGCTGGCTACACCTTC. This encodes CSATQGAGYTF.

This chain uses TRBV7-6 with TRBJ2-1, with a weak D call TRBD2 (5 bases). The J call is in doubt because the DNA end fits TRBJ2-7 better. There are 15 residues in the CDR3. The germline V gene has CDR1 SGHVS and CDR2 FNYEAQ. CDR3 sequence (DNA): TGTGCCAGCAGCTTTACGGCGGACTCCTACAATGAGCAGTACTTC. Encoded protein: CASSFTADSYNEQYF.

Remarks on this clonotype: One junction end disagrees with the germline gene, perhaps due to a read error. The chain recombines TRBV25-1 with TRBJ1-5; 7 bases fit TRBD1. The CDR3 sequence is 13 residues long. The V gene's germline CDR1 is MGHDK and CDR2 SYGVNS. CDR3 coding DNA: TGTGTCAGCAAAGGACAGGGCAATCAGCCCCAGCATTTT. It specifies CVSKGQGNQPQHF.

This clonotype was seen only a few times. V gene TRBV9 combines with J gene TRBJ2-3; 9 nucleotides line up with TRBD2. The CDR3 contains 17 residues. Trimming cost V 6 bases and J 4 bases; bases outside gene matches: 15. Germline lookup yields CDR1 SGDLS and CDR2 YYNGEE. The CDR3 loop is CASTATPLSGGPDTQYF. The CDR3 bases are TGTGCCAGCACCGCCACGCCCCTTAGCGGGGGTCCAGATACGCAGTATTTT.

There are a few counts of this clonotype. The chain is built from TRBV6-1 and TRBJ1-4; 10 bases map to TRBD1. In germline, CDR1 is MNHNS, CDR2 SASEGT. This CDR3 contains 19 residues. V trimming: 1 base; J trimming: 0 bases; junction bases outside the gene matches: 8. The chain's CDR3 is CASSEEDRGWGTTNEKLFF. CDR3 sequence (DNA): TGTGCCAGCAGTGAAGAGGACAGGGGGTGGGGAACAACTAATGAAAAACTGTTTTTT.

The V gene is TRBV11-1, the J gene TRBJ2-1; D possibly corresponds to TRBD1 (5 bases). This CDR3 has 13 amino acids. From germline, CDR1 is SGHAT and CDR2 FQDESV (reference sequence). The V gene lost 6 bases and the J gene lost 6 bases, with 12 bases spanning the gap. CDR3 in amino acids: CASRTTESNEQFF. DNA of the CDR3: TGTGCCAGCAGAACGACAGAATCCAATGAGCAGTTCTTC.

The chain couples TRBV12-3 or TRBV12-4 to TRBJ2-1; TRBD2 agrees at 11 bases. There are 17 residues in the CDR3. The trim removed 5 bases at V and 0 bases at J, leaving 6 bases unmatched. The chain's CDR3 is CASSPRLAGFSYNEQFF. CDR3 nucleotides: TGTGCCAGCAGTCCCAGACTAGCGGGGTTCTCCTACAATGAGCAGTTCTTC.

This clonotype occurred many times. The chain carries TRBV6-6 and TRBJ2-1; 14 bases match TRBD2. Germline V lookup: CDR1 MNHNY, CDR2 SVGAGI (reference sequence). This CDR3 has 16 amino acids. Germline trimming cut 6 bases from V and 0 bases from J; bases unmatched to any gene: 1. The CDR3 is CASRGLAGDSYNEQFF. The CDR3 DNA is TGTGCCAGCAGGGGACTAGCGGGGGACTCCTACAATGAGCAGTTCTTC.

This clonotype was counted ten times or more. The V call is TRBV6-5, the J call TRBJ2-4; a possible D gene is TRBD2 (6 bases). CDR3 length: 16 residues. V was pared by 8 bases and J by 0 bases, with 17 bases between. Germline CDR1 reads MNHEY; CDR2 reads SVGAGI. DNA of the CDR3: TGTGCCAGCGGGTCCCCTAGCGACCTAGCCAAAAACATTCAGTACTTC. The encoded protein is CASGSPSDLAKNIQYF.

This clonotype was seen more than once but under ten times. The chain couples TRBV10-1 to TRBJ2-2; D is uncertain. The CDR3 runs 14 residues. V was trimmed by 0 bases and J by 5 bases, leaving 7 bases between them. From germline, CDR1 is WNHNN and CDR2 SYGVQD (reference sequence). The CDR3 DNA sequence: TGCGCCAGCAGTGAGTCGAGGCTAACCGGGGAGCTGTTTTTT. Protein product: CASSESRLTGELFF.

CDR3 region: CASSQGTSGGAYEQYF. DNA for the CDR3: TGTGCCAGCAGCCAAGGGACTAGCGGGGGGGCCTACGAGCAGTACTTC. J is TRBJ2-7 and V is TRBV7-2; 16 nucleotides align to TRBD2. Germline V gene lookup returns CDR1 SGHTA and CDR2 FQGNSA. Germline trimming cut 5 bases from V and 2 bases from J; bases unmatched to any gene: 3. CDR3 length equals 16 residues.

This chain joins TRBV6-1 and TRBJ2-7, with 7 nucleotides matching TRBD2. V lost 6 bases to trimming and J lost 2 bases; unmatched junction nucleotides: 7. The CDR3 length is 14 residues. CDR1 and CDR2 from the germline V gene are MNHNS and SASEGT. CDR3 sequence (DNA): TGTGCCAGCAGGAGACTAGCTTTCCCCTACGAGCAGTACTTC. This codes for CASRRLAFPYEQYF.

This clonotype appeared a few times. The chain combines TRBV5-6 with TRBJ2-7; 11 positions match TRBD1. Trimming removed 2 bases from V and 7 bases from J; junction bases left unmatched: 5. The CDR3 runs 14 residues. CDR1 and CDR2 from the germline V gene are SGHDT and YYEEEE. The CDR3 loop is CASSLPDRGHEQYF. CDR3 in DNA: TGTGCCAGCAGCTTACCGGACAGGGGGCATGAGCAGTACTTC.

The sample holds a few counts of this clonotype. V usage is TRBV15 and J usage is TRBJ2-1; D tentatively reads TRBD1 or TRBD2 (5 bases each). Germline assignment: CDR1 LNHNV and CDR2 YYDKDF (reference sequence). V lost 0 bases, J lost 6 bases, and 12 bases lay in between. The CDR3 length is 15 residues. This CDR3 is CATSRDSPRGNEQFF. CDR3 DNA: TGTGCCACCAGCAGAGACAGCCCGAGGGGCAATGAGCAGTTCTTC.

This clonotype was counted only a few times. The chain is built from TRBV20-1 and TRBJ2-1; TRBD2 aligns across 10 bases. This CDR3 region has 14 residues. V shed 2 bases, J shed 2 bases, and the junction held 0 bases outside the gene matches. Germline V gives CDR1 DFQATT, CDR2 SNEGSKA (reference sequence). CDR3 DNA sequence: TGCAGTGCTAGACTAGCGGGAGCCTACAATGAGCAGTTCTTC. It is translated as CSARLAGAYNEQFF.

This clonotype was counted once. This chain links TRBV7-2 with TRBJ1-2; 9 nucleotides match TRBD1. This CDR3 is built from 15 residues. V gave up 5 bases and J gave up 8 bases; unmatched junction bases: 12. Per the germline V gene, CDR1 is SGHTA and CDR2 is FQGNSA. CDR3 sequence (DNA): TGTGCCAGCAGCCTCGGGACAGGGAGTGTGAGGGGCTACACCTTC. It translates to CASSLGTGSVRGYTF.

This chain links TRBV11-2 with TRBJ2-3; 10 bases agree with TRBD2. This CDR3 region has 16 residues. CDR1 is SGHAT and CDR2 is FQNNGV in the germline V gene. The ends lost 2 bases at V and 6 bases at J; junction bases unmatched: 8. The CDR3: CASSLRLAGVLDTQYF. In DNA form, the CDR3 reads TGTGCCAGCAGCTTAAGGCTAGCGGGGGTGCTGGATACGCAGTATTTT.

Remarks on this clonotype: A read error may be the cause here, since a much bigger clone is one base away. This chain uses TRBV6-6 with TRBJ1-1; D is possibly TRBD1 (5 bases). The germline CDR1 and CDR2 sequences are MNHNY and SVGAGI (reference sequence). This CDR3 has 14 residues. Trimming left V 5 bases short and J 4 bases short, with 14 bases between. CDR3 bases: TGTGCCAGCAGTGACGGGGGAGGTTCCACTGAAGCTTTCTTT. Its translation: CASSDGGGSTEAFF.

This clonotype was picked up many times. The chain recombines TRBV6-5 with TRBJ1-4; no definite D call. V shed 0 bases and J shed 4 bases, with 9 bases lying between them. CDR1 and CDR2 from the germline V gene are MNHEY and SVGAGI. This CDR3 has 15 residues. CDR3 region: CASSYSGSNNEKLFF. CDR3 coding DNA: TGTGCCAGCAGTTACTCGGGGTCTAATAATGAAAAACTGTTTTTT.

This clonotype was picked up many times. CDR3 bases: TGTGCCAGCACCCCCGGGTCTGCCTACGAGCAGTACTTC. Its translation: CASTPGSAYEQYF. This chain connects TRBV2 to TRBJ2-7; D gene unclear. Trimming took off 7 bases at V and 2 bases at J, with 12 bases between the two ends. The length of the CDR3 is 13 residues. The V gene's germline CDR1 is SNHLY and CDR2 FYNNEI.

In DNA, the CDR3 is TGCGCCAGCAGCCAAGATTCAGGGACAGCAGGATATGGCTACACCTTC. It codes for CASSQDSGTAGYGYTF. This rearrangement joins TRBV4-1 to TRBJ1-2, with 7 positions matching TRBD1. CDR1 and CDR2 (germline): MGHRA, YSYEKL. The CDR3 runs to 16 residues. Germline trimming cut 0 bases from V and 5 bases from J; bases unmatched to any gene: 9.

This chain uses TRBV28 with TRBJ2-7; D not certain. Germline V gene sequence: CDR1 MDHEN, CDR2 SYDVKM. V lost 1 base to trimming and J lost 1 base, with 11 bases between them. The CDR3 is 15 amino acids. CDR3 in amino acids: CASSLLGPRSYEQYF. CDR3 nucleotide sequence: TGTGCCAGCAGTTTATTGGGCCCCCGTTCCTACGAGCAGTACTTC. Based on the CDR3 plus reference TRBV28 and TRBJ2-7, the full variable domain is DVKVTQSSRYLVKRTGEKVFLECVQDMDHENMFWYRQDPGLGLRLIYFSYDVKMKEKGDIPEGYSVSREKKERFSLILESASTNQTSMYLCASSLLGPRSYEQYFGPGTRLTVT.

The chain uses TRBV7-3 and TRBJ2-1, with TRBD2 matching 10 bases. Trimming took 5 bases from V and 1 from J; bases not matched to a gene: 8. The CDR3 contains 17 residues. The V gene's germline CDR1 is SGHTA and CDR2 FQGTGA. This chain's CDR3 is CASSPGAGGPSYNEQFF. As DNA, the CDR3 is TGTGCCAGCAGCCCCGGAGCGGGAGGGCCTTCCTACAATGAGCAGTTCTTC.

This chain uses TRBV20-1 with TRBJ2-1, with 12 bases lining up with TRBD1. This CDR3 has 15 residues. Germline V gives CDR1 DFQATT, CDR2 SNEGSKA (reference sequence). Trimming took 6 bases from V and 6 from J; bases not matched to a gene: 9. The CDR3 nucleotides read TGCAGTGCCAGTTCCGGGACAGGGGGCTTCAATGAGCAGTTCTTC. Protein: CSASSGTGGFNEQFF.

This clonotype was counted a single time. The rearrangement joins TRBV29-1 to TRBJ2-3; a weak D match, TRBD1 (6 bases). Germline CDR1 SQVTM, CDR2 ANQGSEA. The V and J ends lost 5 bases and 1 base respectively, with 16 bases between them. The CDR3 consists of 15 residues. The chain's CDR3 is CSVLQGTIGTDTQYF. The DNA of the CDR3 is TGCAGCGTTTTACAGGGCACGATCGGCACAGATACGCAGTATTTT.

The chain employs TRBV5-4 and TRBJ1-2, with 7 bases lining up with TRBD1. Losses at the gene ends were 4 bases for V and 2 bases for J; bases not matched to a gene: 8. CDR1 is SGHNT and CDR2 is YYREEE in the germline V gene (reference sequence). CDR3 size: 15 residues. CDR3 sequence reads: CASSPRTGKNYGYTF. In nucleotides, the CDR3 is TGTGCCAGCAGCCCCCGGACAGGCAAGAACTATGGCTACACCTTC. The full variable domain, rest sourced from reference TRBV5-4 and TRBJ1-2, is ETGVTQSPTHLIKTRGQQVTLRCSSQSGHNTVSWYQQALGQGPQFIFQYYREEENGRGNFPPRFSGLQFPNYSSELNVNALELDDSALYLCASSPRTGKNYGYTFGSGTRLTVV.

The chain combines TRBV5-5 with TRBJ2-3; 8 bases align to TRBD1. This CDR3 comprises 15 residues. Germline loops: CDR1 SGHKS, CDR2 YYEKEE (reference sequence). V was pared by 4 bases and J by 0 bases, with 4 bases of the junction left unmatched. The CDR3 DNA follows: TGTGCCAGCAGCCCAGGGGGCGGGAGCACAGATACGCAGTATTTT. Residues: CASSPGGGSTDTQYF.

This chain joins TRBV11-1 and TRBJ1-1; D may be TRBD1 (5 bases). Germline V lookup: CDR1 SGHAT, CDR2 FQDESV (reference sequence). V shed 4 bases and J shed 4 bases, with 16 bases lying between them. The CDR3 runs 15 residues. The CDR3: CASSSNFLQGTEAFF. DNA of the CDR3: TGTGCCAGCAGCTCCAACTTCCTTCAGGGCACTGAAGCTTTCTTT.

This rearrangement joins TRBV5-1 to TRBJ2-5, with 8 positions matching TRBD1. The CDR3 contains 14 residues. After removal of 4 bases from V and 11 bases from J, the junction contained 13 bases not matched to a gene. Germline V gene sequence: CDR1 SGHRS, CDR2 YFSETQ. The CDR3 region is CASSPGQGGDEQYF. The CDR3 DNA is TGCGCCAGCAGCCCCGGACAGGGTGGAGATGAGCAGTACTTC.